The following is a T cell receptor (beta chain) sequence with its context. The CDR3 totals 16 residues. V was trimmed by 2 bases and J by 1 base, leaving 14 bases between them. Germline V gene sequence: CDR1 SGHRS, CDR2 YFSETQ. The library targeted TCRbeta and was prepared with unique molecular identifiers. MiXCR, run by TCRdb on the PCR reads, gives a single entry per CDR3 protein. The sample has hundreds of thousands of distinct CDR3 sequences, about 15% seen once; the top ten hold over 0.95%. The record originates from a study of T-cell reconstitution after alpha-beta-depleted transplantation in children.

This chain connects TRBV5-1 to TRBJ2-3, with D unclear. The source is a human donor who donated a stem cell graft to a child with acute myeloid leukemia. The starting material was PBMCs from the stem cell graft donor, obtained from the stem cell graft. The DNA of the CDR3 is TGCGCCAGCAGCTTTCAATGGGAAGGAGGCACAGATACGCAGTATTTT. This translates into CASSFQWEGGTDTQYF.